The rows below give T cell receptor beta chains drawn from one sample of a study of ipilimumab plus nivolumab after autologous stem cell transplantation. Method: immunoSEQ multiplex PCR; TCRdb's copy keeps in-frame clones and lacks some. The top ten hold less than 25% of the sample, which has about 15,000 clones, roughly 70% seen once. The sequenced sample was PBMCs, obtained in a trial of ipilimumab plus nivolumab as post-transplant consolidation. The receptor set was obtained from a male donor with diffuse large B-cell lymphoma. Both conserved end residues are part of each CDR3. The D gene is left open where the match is weak. The size entry is marked missing in some rows and otherwise reads once, few, many or a size class.

DNA	CDR3	D	V	J	size
TGTGCCAGCAGCTTAGGAGGCGGGAGGGCCGAAAATGAGCAGTTCTTC	CASSLGGGRAENEQFF	TRBD2	TRBV7-9	TRBJ2-1	-
TGTGCCAGTACTAGAGCCGGACTAGCGGCGCAAGAGACCCAGTACTTC	CASTRAGLAAQETQYF	TRBD2	TRBV28	TRBJ2-5	-
TGTGCCAGCAGCGAGGGGGGACTAGCAGATACGCAGTATTTT	CASSEGGLADTQYF	TRBD2	TRBV9	TRBJ2-3	few
TGTGCCAGCAGCCCAGGACTAGCGGGGTGGGATACGCAGTATTTT	CASSPGLAGWDTQYF	TRBD2	TRBV5-6	TRBJ2-3	many
TGCGCCAGCAGCTTGCCGGGACTAGCGACCGGGGAGCTGTTTTTT	CASSLPGLATGELFF	TRBD2	TRBV5-1	TRBJ2-2	-
TGTGCCATCAGTGACCCAGGGCGGACTGAAGCTTTCTTT	CAISDPGRTEAFF	-	TRBV10-3	TRBJ1-1	-
TGTGCCAGTAGCTGGGAAGGGGCAGGGGGCTGGAACACTGAAGCTTTCTTT	CASSWEGAGGWNTEAFF	TRBD1	TRBV19	TRBJ1-1	few
TGTGCCAGCAGCGTAGGGCGGCAGCCCACCGGGGAGCTGTTTTTT	CASSVGRQPTGELFF	-	TRBV9	TRBJ2-2	once
TGCGCCAGCAGCATGACCGGGACAAATTTTTCCTACGAGCAGTACTTC	CASSMTGTNFSYEQYF	-	TRBV5-1	TRBJ2-7	few
TGTGCCAGCAGCGTAAAGGGACAGGAGAGGACCGGGGAGCTGTTTTTT	CASSVKGQERTGELFF	TRBD1	TRBV9	TRBJ2-2	medium-sized
TGTGCCAGCAGTTTAACAGGGATCATCGCCTACGAGCAGTACTTC	CASSLTGIIAYEQYF	-	TRBV27	TRBJ2-7	-
TGTGCCAGCAGCTTAAATGACGGAGCCCCCTACGAGCAGTACTTC	CASSLNDGAPYEQYF	-	TRBV7-6	TRBJ2-7	many
TGTGCCAGCAGTGAACAGGGAAACGAGCAGTACTTC	CASSEQGNEQYF	-	TRBV6-1	TRBJ2-7	-
TGTGCCAGCAGCTTGATGGGACAGGGTAATTCACCCCTCCACTTT	CASSLMGQGNSPLHF	TRBD1	TRBV7-3	TRBJ1-6	-
TGTGCCAGCAGCTTAGGGACGGGGGGCTATGGCTACACCTTC	CASSLGTGGYGYTF	-	TRBV13	TRBJ1-2	-
TGTGCCAGCAGCCTTTCTAGCGGGAGTAGCTACGAGCAGTACTTC	CASSLSSGSSYEQYF	TRBD2	TRBV5-4	TRBJ2-7	few
TGTGCCAGCAGCCTGATCTCTGGGGCCAACGTCCTGACTTTC	CASSLISGANVLTF	-	TRBV9	TRBJ2-6	-
TGTGCCAGCAGGAGGAATGAAAAACTGTTTTTT	CASRRNEKLFF	-	TRBV6-4	TRBJ1-4	-
TGTGCCAGCAGTGAGGAGGGGAACACTGAAGCTTTCTTT	CASSEEGNTEAFF	-	TRBV2	TRBJ1-1	few
TGCGCCAGCACCCCTGAGGGGGGGGACTATGGCTACACCTTC	CASTPEGGDYGYTF	-	TRBV5-1	TRBJ1-2	-
TGTGCCAGCAGTTACGACCTTAGCATACTAGGGGATACGCAGTATTTT	CASSYDLSILGDTQYF	-	TRBV6-6	TRBJ2-3	few
TGTGCCAGCAGCTTAAGGGGATTCTATGGCTACACCTTC	CASSLRGFYGYTF	-	TRBV7-2	TRBJ1-2	-
TGTGCCAGCACTCAATCCTCCTACGAGCAGTACTTC	CASTQSSYEQYF	-	TRBV5-5	TRBJ2-7	few
TGTGCCAGCAGTAGTCGGGACAGGGGGCCCGGCTACACCTTC	CASSSRDRGPGYTF	TRBD1	TRBV28	TRBJ1-2	-
TGTGCCAGCAGTCCCAGGGTCGGGAGACCCTACGAGCAGTACTTC	CASSPRVGRPYEQYF	-	TRBV6-1	TRBJ2-7	-
TGTGCCAGCGGCCGGGGTAGGGTCGGGTACTATGGCTACACCTTC	CASGRGRVGYYGYTF	-	TRBV7-9	TRBJ1-2	-
TGTGCCAGCAGTGAAAGACAGAACCAAGAGACCCAGTACTTC	CASSERQNQETQYF	-	TRBV2	TRBJ2-5	once
TGTGCCAGTAGTATGGGGGGGCAGGGCACTGAAGCTTTCTTT	CASSMGGQGTEAFF	-	TRBV19	TRBJ1-1	-
TGTGCCAGTAGTATCGGTTCTGGACTATACCTTAGCACAGATACGCAGTATTTT	CASSIGSGLYLSTDTQYF	-	TRBV19	TRBJ2-3	few
TGTGCCTGGAGGACATCCCATTTGGTCTATGGCTACACCTTC	CAWRTSHLVYGYTF	-	TRBV30	TRBJ1-2	few
TGTGCCAGCAGCTTAGCGTACTCCACAGATACGCAGTATTTT	CASSLAYSTDTQYF	-	TRBV7-2	TRBJ2-3	-
TGTGCCAGCAGTTACCCTGGACAGGGGGCGGGGGGCTACACCTTC	CASSYPGQGAGGYTF	TRBD1	TRBV6-5	TRBJ1-2	-
TGTGCCAGCAGTGCAGGGACAGGTGGAGGAAACACCATATATTTT	CASSAGTGGGNTIYF	TRBD1	TRBV6-6	TRBJ1-3	-
TGTGCCAGCTCACCCGGGACAGGGGACCTGGGAGGCTACACCTTC	CASSPGTGDLGGYTF	TRBD1	TRBV18	TRBJ1-2	-
TGTGCCAGCAGTTTTGGAGTCGGGACCGGGGAGCTGTTTTTT	CASSFGVGTGELFF	-	TRBV6-5	TRBJ2-2	-